These T cell receptor beta chains were read from a single sample in a study of immune characteristics of hereditary and idiopathic chronic pancreatitis. Profiled with immunoSEQ multiplex PCR; TCRdb holds only in-frame clones, not every one. The repertoire holds roughly 13,000 clones, with about 73% as singletons. The sequenced sample was pancreas tissue with hereditary chronic pancreatitis. These receptors were obtained from a human donor with chronic pancreatitis. Each CDR3 is given with its conserved first and last residue. A D gene is named only where the DNA matches it firmly. Not all rows give a size; the values are once, few, many and, for expanded clones, a class.

D,V,size,J,DNA,CDR3
TRBD2,TRBV19,NA,TRBJ2-7,TGTGCCAGTAGTATAGGGACTAGCGGGAGTCACGAGCAGTACTTC,CASSIGTSGSHEQYF
NA,TRBV30,NA,TRBJ1-4,TGTGCCTTGGAAGATCCAGGGCCTAATGAAAAACTGTTTTTT,CALEDPGPNEKLFF
TRBD1,TRBV28,NA,TRBJ2-1,TGTGCCAGCAGTTCACCCGGGACAGGGGGTCGTGAGCAGTTCTTC,CASSSPGTGGREQFF
NA,TRBV15,NA,TRBJ2-4,TGTGCCACCAGCAGAGATGGGGGGGCTGCCAAAAACATTCAGTACTTC,CATSRDGGAAKNIQYF
NA,TRBV27,NA,TRBJ1-3,TGTGCCAGCAGTTTAGGTCACTCTGGAAACACCATATATTTT,CASSLGHSGNTIYF
NA,TRBV3-1/TRBV3-2,NA,TRBJ1-6,TGTGCCAGCAGCCAGTCAGGGTTTAAGCTGGGCTATAATTCACCCCTCCACTTT,CASSQSGFKLGYNSPLHF
NA,TRBV29-1,NA,TRBJ2-3,TGCAGCGTTGAAGATCGGTATCGCGGAAGCACAGATACGCAGTATTTT,CSVEDRYRGSTDTQYF
NA,TRBV13,few,TRBJ2-7,TGTGCCAGCAGCCGGGGGAGGCCCTCCTACGAGCAGTACTTC,CASSRGRPSYEQYF
TRBD2,TRBV18,NA,TRBJ2-3,TGTGCCAGCTCACCGGGACTAGCAGCAGATACGCAGTATTTT,CASSPGLAADTQYF
NA,TRBV28,NA,TRBJ1-4,TGTGCCAGCAGTGCCGTATCGCCTCGTGAAAAACTGTTTTTT,CASSAVSPREKLFF
NA,TRBV6-5,NA,TRBJ2-1,TGTGCCAGCAGCTTACCCACCTACAATGAGCAGTTCTTC,CASSLPTYNEQFF
TRBD1,TRBV19,few,TRBJ2-3,TGTGCCAGTAGTATTCAGGGGGTCCAAGATACGCAGTATTTT,CASSIQGVQDTQYF
NA,TRBV7-9,NA,TRBJ2-5,TGTGCCAGCAGGTCCATTGAAGAGACCCAGTACTTC,CASRSIEETQYF
NA,TRBV19,few,TRBJ1-2,TGTGCCAGTAGCCGCCTCGGGGAGGCAGGGTCTGGCTACACCTTC,CASSRLGEAGSGYTF
NA,TRBV3-1/TRBV3-2,once,TRBJ2-7,TGTGCCAGCAGCCAAAGGCAGGGCTACGAGCAGTACTTC,CASSQRQGYEQYF
NA,TRBV10-3,NA,TRBJ2-7,TGTGCCATCTCCCGGGCGAACGAAGCGACCTACGAGCAGTACTTC,CAISRANEATYEQYF
NA,TRBV5-1,NA,TRBJ2-5,TGCGCCAGCAGCTTGACAGGGAGAATAGAGACCCAGTACTTC,CASSLTGRIETQYF
NA,TRBV5-1,once,TRBJ2-3,TGCGCCAGCAGGGAGTCGACGGCCTGGGGTGATACGCAGTATTTT,CASRESTAWGDTQYF
NA,TRBV24-1,once,TRBJ2-7,TGTGCCACCAGTGACAGTGACAGGCCTTCCTACGAGCAGTACTTC,CATSDSDRPSYEQYF
NA,TRBV29-1,few,TRBJ1-1,TGCAGCGGGGTCCTTCGGACTGAAGCTTTCTTT,CSGVLRTEAFF
NA,TRBV7-9,NA,TRBJ2-1,TGTGCCAGCAGCCCCTCTGGTCTAGTCTACAATGAGCAGTTCTTC,CASSPSGLVYNEQFF
TRBD2,TRBV7-3,NA,TRBJ2-2,TGTGCCAGCAGCCTCGGGACTAGCGGTTACACCGGGGAGCTGTTTTTT,CASSLGTSGYTGELFF
TRBD1,TRBV5-1,NA,TRBJ2-2,TGCGCCAGCAGTTTGGTAGGACAGGGGGCCGCCGGGGAGCTGTTTTTT,CASSLVGQGAAGELFF
NA,TRBV25-1,NA,TRBJ1-1,TGTGCCAGCAGTGAATACCTTCAGGGAAGGAGTGAAGCTTTCTTT,CASSEYLQGRSEAFF
NA,TRBV9,once,TRBJ1-3,TGTGCCAGCAGCGCCCATACAGAGATACAGTCGCTCTCTGGAAACACCATATATTTT,CASSAHTEIQSLSGNTIYF
NA,TRBV2,NA,TRBJ1-1,TGTGCCAGCAGTGAAGCGGGTTGGAAACCTGAAGCTTTCTTT,CASSEAGWKPEAFF
TRBD2,TRBV27,NA,TRBJ2-7,TGTGCCAGCAGTTCACGCCCCCCACTAGCGGGAGACACCTACGAGCAGTACTTC,CASSSRPPLAGDTYEQYF
NA,TRBV4-1,NA,TRBJ2-7,TGCGCCAGCAGCCAGGAACTAACCAGGACGGAGCGGGCCTCTAGTGACTACGAGCAGTACTTC,CASSQELTRTERASSDYEQYF
NA,TRBV29-1,NA,TRBJ1-5,TGCAGCGTTGGGGCGCGAGATCAGCCCCAGCATTTT,CSVGARDQPQHF
TRBD2,TRBV15,NA,TRBJ2-2,TGTGCCACCAGCAGTGGCCCCCCGGGACTAGGAAAGGGAGCGAACACCGGGGAGCTGTTTTTT,CATSSGPPGLGKGANTGELFF
NA,TRBV7-3,few,TRBJ1-1,TGTGCCAGCAGCTTATGGAAGAACACTGAAGCTTTCTTT,CASSLWKNTEAFF
NA,TRBV5-1,NA,TRBJ2-2,TGCGCCAGCAGCTTAGTATGGGGACCCGGGGAGCTGTTTTTT,CASSLVWGPGELFF
NA,TRBV28,NA,TRBJ1-4,TGTGCCAGCAGTTTGGTCCAGATTGAAAAACTGTTTTTT,CASSLVQIEKLFF
NA,TRBV20-1,NA,TRBJ1-1,TGCAGTGCTAGTTTCGGCAGGGATGAAGCTTTCTTT,CSASFGRDEAFF
NA,TRBV6-4,NA,TRBJ2-2,TGTGCCAGCAGTGACTCGATGCGGGATACCGGGGAGCTGTTTTTT,CASSDSMRDTGELFF
NA,TRBV24-1,few,TRBJ1-5,TGTGCCACCAGTGGCAAGGGACAGCCCCAGCATTTT,CATSGKGQPQHF
TRBD1,TRBV7-9,NA,TRBJ2-7,TGTGCCAGCAGCCCCGGACAGGTCTACGAGCAGTACTTC,CASSPGQVYEQYF
NA,TRBV6-2/TRBV6-3,NA,TRBJ1-5,TGTGCCAGCAGTTTACGGGGAGAGAGCCAGCCCCAGCATTTT,CASSLRGESQPQHF
NA,TRBV6-4,NA,TRBJ2-3,TGTGCCAGCAGTGACGGGGGGAGCACAGATACGCAGTATTTT,CASSDGGSTDTQYF
TRBD2,TRBV5-5,NA,TRBJ2-7,TGTGCCAGCAGCTTAATATTTCGTACGACTAGCGGGTACGAGCAGTACTTC,CASSLIFRTTSGYEQYF
TRBD1,TRBV30,NA,TRBJ2-7,TGTGCCTGGAGTGGGGGACAGGGATATCACGAGCAGTACTTC,CAWSGGQGYHEQYF
NA,TRBV5-5,NA,TRBJ2-1,TGTGCCAGCAGCTTGGACAGGTACAATGAGCAGTTCTTC,CASSLDRYNEQFF
TRBD2,TRBV27,NA,TRBJ2-3,TGTGCCAGCAGTTTATCTCGTCCCGGGACTAGCTGGACAGATACGCAGTATTTT,CASSLSRPGTSWTDTQYF
NA,TRBV29-1,NA,TRBJ2-6,TGCAGCGTTGCGCGAGAAGGGGCCAACGTCCTGACTTTC,CSVAREGANVLTF